These 14 T cell receptor beta chains share one sample of origin, sequenced in a study of blood T cell repertoires in COVID-19. Method: immunoSEQ multiplex PCR; TCRdb's copy keeps in-frame clones and lacks some. The sample lists roughly 80,000 clones; around 82% were seen once. Sequences were obtained from peripheral blood. The receptors were gathered from a human donor in a cohort sampled during active COVID-19.

The chain carries TRBV28 and TRBJ1-1, with 7 bases aligning to TRBD1. Trimming removed 7 bases from V and 5 bases from J; junction bases left unmatched: 7. CDR1 and CDR2 (germline): MDHEN, SYDVKM. CDR3 length equals 13 residues. The CDR3 loop is CASTLDRVTEAFF. The CDR3, as DNA: TGTGCCAGCACCCTCGACAGGGTTACTGAAGCTTTCTTT.

J is TRBJ1-1 and V is TRBV6-5; a possible D gene is TRBD1 (5 bases). V lost 4 bases to trimming and J lost 4 bases, with 13 bases between them. This CDR3 spans 14 amino acids. Looked up from germline, CDR1 is MNHEY and CDR2 is SVGAGI. CDR3 in DNA: TGTGCCAGCAGTTTATGGGGACTCGGCACTGAAGCTTTCTTT. It specifies CASSLWGLGTEAFF.

This rearrangement joins TRBV7-2 to TRBJ2-2; 12 bases match TRBD2. J lost 5 bases, V lost 5 bases, and 6 bases had no gene match. Per germline, CDR1 SGHTA and CDR2 FQGNSA. The CDR3 covers 16 residues. In DNA form, the CDR3 reads TGTGCCAGCAGCGCGACTAGCGGGAGAACTACCGGGGAGCTGTTTTTT. Amino acids: CASSATSGRTTGELFF.

The rearrangement uses TRBV12-5 and TRBJ1-1; tentatively, D is TRBD1 (6 bases). Trimming shortened V by 3 bases and J by 6 bases, and 20 bases separated the two germline ends. The germline V gene encodes CDR1 LGHNT and CDR2 FRNRAP. CDR3 size: 16 residues. The CDR3 nucleotides are TGTGCTAGTGGTTTTTCCATGGGCAGGGGTGAGGCTGAAGCTTTCTTT. Translating gives CASGFSMGRGEAEAFF.

The sample holds one count of this clone. V gene TRBV5-6 combines with J gene TRBJ1-1; D is unresolved. This CDR3 has 14 residues. Germline lookup yields CDR1 SGHDT and CDR2 YYEEEE. The V end was cut by 2 bases, the J end by 12 bases, with 20 bases between. The CDR3 loop is CASSFREGPQATFF. The CDR3 coding sequence is TGTGCCAGCAGCTTCCGCGAAGGTCCCCAGGCAACTTTCTTT.

This chain connects TRBV5-1 to TRBJ1-5; unclear D gene. Germline V gives CDR1 SGHRS, CDR2 YFSETQ. Trimming stripped 4 bases from V and 5 bases from J, with 16 bases between. This CDR3 is 15 amino acids long. The CDR3 reads CASSPGGQVHQPQHF. The DNA of the CDR3 is TGCGCCAGCAGCCCCGGAGGGCAGGTCCATCAGCCCCAGCATTTT.

The chain combines TRBV5-1 with TRBJ2-3; TRBD1 is a possible D gene (6 bases). Germline lookup yields CDR1 SGHRS and CDR2 YFSETQ. The CDR3 is 15 residues long. V was trimmed by 4 bases and J by 2 bases, leaving 14 bases between them. CDR3 coding DNA: TGCGCCAGCAGCGGTGAGGGGGATTACACAGATACGCAGTATTTT. Translating gives CASSGEGDYTDTQYF. The whole variable domain, filled in from reference TRBV5-1 and TRBJ2-3, reads KAGVTQTPRYLIKTRGQQVTLSCSPISGHRSVSWYQQTPGQGLQFLFEYFSETQRNKGNFPGRFSGRQFSNSRSEMNVSTLELGDSALYLCASSGEGDYTDTQYFGPGTRLTVL.

The chain uses TRBV5-1 and TRBJ2-5, with 13 bases lining up with TRBD2. CDR1 SGHRS and CDR2 YFSETQ come from the germline V gene. The ends lost 3 bases at V and 5 bases at J; junction bases unmatched: 4. This CDR3 has 15 amino acids. CDR3 bases: TGCGCCAGCAGCTGGACTAGCGGGGGCGGTGAGACCCAGTACTTC. It codes for CASSWTSGGGETQYF.

The table lists this clone with a count of one. The V and J genes are TRBV12-5 and TRBJ2-5; D is possibly TRBD1 (6 bases). This CDR3 comprises 14 residues. The V end was cut by 1 base, the J end by 5 bases, with 11 bases between. Germline CDR1 reads LGHNT; CDR2 reads FRNRAP. The CDR3 sequence: CASGLGAGAETQYF. The CDR3 region has the DNA TGTGCTAGTGGTTTGGGGGCAGGGGCCGAGACCCAGTACTTC. Variable domain in full (rest from reference TRBV12-5 and TRBJ2-5): DARVTQTPRHKVTEMGQEVTMRCQPILGHNTVFWYRQTMMQGLELLAYFRNRAPLDDSGMPKDRFSAEMPDATLATLKIQPSEPRDSAVYFCASGLGAGAETQYFGPGTRLLVL.

V and J are TRBV27 and TRBJ2-3, with a weak D call TRBD2 (6 bases). The CDR3 loop spans 14 amino acids. CDR1 is MNHEY and CDR2 is SMNVEV in the germline V gene (reference sequence). V was trimmed by 9 bases and J by 4 bases, leaving 17 bases between them. DNA of the CDR3: TGTGCCAGATCCGTGGGGGGACGGGCAGATACGCAGTATTTT. Its translation: CARSVGGRADTQYF.

The chain couples TRBV6-5 to TRBJ1-5, with D perhaps matching TRBD1 (5 bases). Looked up from germline, CDR1 is MNHEY and CDR2 is SVGAGI. The CDR3 consists of 14 residues. Trimming stripped 3 bases from V and 5 bases from J, with 11 bases between. CDR3 protein: CASSYLGEDQPQHF. The CDR3 bases are TGTGCCAGCAGTTATCTGGGGGAGGATCAGCCCCAGCATTTT.

The CDR3 DNA is TGTGCCAGTAGCGGGGGGTTAAGTGGGACGCAGTATTTT. Its translation is CASSGGLSGTQYF. The V gene is TRBV19, the J gene TRBJ2-3; 7 nucleotides agree with TRBD2. With 6 bases clipped from V and 9 bases from J, the junction kept 9 bases outside the gene matches. Germline lookup yields CDR1 LNHDA and CDR2 SQIVND (reference sequence). CDR3 size: 13 residues.

The chain uses TRBV19 and TRBJ1-6; TRBD1 might be the D (5 bases). CDR3 size: 15 residues. Germline V gene lookup returns CDR1 LNHDA and CDR2 SQIVND (reference sequence). Trimming stripped 5 bases from V and 3 bases from J, with 11 bases between. DNA for the CDR3: TGTGCCAGTAGTGACAGCACCTTCTATAATTCACCCCTCCACTTT. Amino acids: CASSDSTFYNSPLHF.

V and J are TRBV5-1 and TRBJ1-1; D remains unclear. The CDR3 covers 13 residues. The germline CDR1 and CDR2 sequences are SGHRS and YFSETQ. The germline V and J ends were trimmed by 4 bases and 2 bases, with 9 bases remaining between them. CDR3 residues: CASSAGSNTEAFF. CDR3 DNA sequence: TGCGCCAGCAGCGCCGGTAGTAACACTGAAGCTTTCTTT.